Reported below is one T cell receptor (beta chain). The antigen remains undetermined. The germline CDR1 and CDR2 sequences are KGHSH and LQKENI. The V gene lost 4 bases and the J gene lost 0 bases, with 10 bases spanning the gap. CDR3 length: 14 amino acids. The sample comes from a study of CD4+ T cells in melanoma. Whole-study findings and limits: Diverse differentiation states were reported for melanoma neoantigen-specific CD4+ T cells. CD8+ T cell, macrophage and B cell function reportedly correlated with neoantigen-specific CD4+ T cells.

The protocol was immunoSEQ multiplex PCR, while the TCRdb copy is restricted to in-frame clones and leaves out a portion. The sample lists about 15,000 clones, approximately 88% seen once, with 6.4% in the top ten. Material for sequencing was cells from a culture (not recorded whether cultured in vitro). The receptor's source is a human donor with melanoma. The V and J genes are TRBV18 and TRBJ2-7, with a tentative D call TRBD2 (5 bases). CDR3 in amino acids: CASSQGVSSYEQYF. The DNA for the CDR3 is TGTGCCAGCTCACAGGGAGTCAGCTCCTACGAGCAGTACTTC.